Listed here are 17 T cell receptor beta chains from one sample, sequenced in a study of blood T cell repertoires in COVID-19. Assay: immunoSEQ multiplex PCR; the TCRdb copy retains only in-frame clones and omits some. The sample has about 25,000 clones; more than 75% are singletons. Input material: peripheral blood. The receptor source for this set is a man in his forties or fifties with active COVID-19.

The CDR3 DNA reads TGTGCCAGCAGCCCAGGGGGGACAGATACGCAGTATTTT. Protein sequence: CASSPGGTDTQYF. V gene TRBV7-3 combines with J gene TRBJ2-3; D is possibly TRBD1 (7 bases). Germline V gene data show CDR1 as SGHTA and CDR2 as FQGTGA. V was clipped by 5 bases and J by 3 bases, with 9 bases between them. The CDR3 has 13 amino acids.

The chain employs TRBV3-1 (or the pseudogene TRBV3-2) and TRBJ2-2, with 13 positions matching TRBD2. The CDR3 contains 20 residues. The V segment lost 3 bases and the J segment 4 bases; nucleotides outside the gene matches: 14. CDR1 is LGHDT, CDR2 YNNKEL, per germline (reference sequence). Here the CDR3 DNA reads TGTGCCAGCAGCCACCAGGGGGGGACTAGCGGGATTTGGACCACCGGGGAGCTGTTTTTT. Translating it yields CASSHQGGTSGIWTTGELFF.

The chain uses TRBV19 and TRBJ1-4; no reliable D call. The V end was cut by 6 bases, the J end by 7 bases, with 12 bases between. The CDR3 runs to 13 residues. Germline V gene data show CDR1 as LNHDA and CDR2 as SQIVND (reference sequence). DNA for the CDR3: TGTGCCAGTAGCATGGCAAGAGGTGAAAAACTGTTTTTT. Protein: CASSMARGEKLFF.

Only one count was recorded for this clone. This rearrangement joins TRBV7-9 to TRBJ2-3; 7 nucleotides match TRBD1. This CDR3 spans 17 amino acids. The germline CDR1 and CDR2 sequences are SEHNR and FQNEAQ (reference sequence). With V trimmed by 5 bases and J by 4 bases, 15 bases remained unmatched. CDR3 DNA sequence: TGTGCCAGCAGCACCGGAGAGACAGGGTCAGAGGCAGATACGCAGTATTTT. Protein sequence: CASSTGETGSEADTQYF.

The genes are TRBV24-1 and TRBJ2-1, with 10 bases aligning to TRBD1. Germline V gives CDR1 KGHDR, CDR2 SFDVKD. V dropped 3 bases and J dropped 0; count of bases not matched to a gene: 1. This CDR3 is built from 16 residues. CDR3 nucleotide sequence: TGTGCCACCAGTGATAGGACAGGGGGCTCCTACAATGAGCAGTTCTTC. Protein product: CATSDRTGGSYNEQFF.

This clone was found once. Other nucleotide sequences from this sample produce the same CDR3. V gene TRBV5-1 combines with J gene TRBJ2-5; 11 positions match TRBD2. The junction had 3 bases not matched to a gene; V was cut back by 3 bases and J by 5 bases. This CDR3 has 14 amino acids. Germline loops: CDR1 SGHRS, CDR2 YFSETQ. For the CDR3, the DNA is TGCGCCAGCAGCTCACTAGCGGGGGTTGAGACCCAGTACTTC. It is translated as CASSSLAGVETQYF.

About this clone itself: Other DNA variants within this sample encode the same CDR3. The chain has TRBV11-2 and TRBJ1-2; D is ambiguous. Looked up from germline, CDR1 is SGHAT and CDR2 is FQNNGV. This CDR3 is built from 14 residues. Trimming removed 6 bases from V and 0 bases from J, with 11 bases in between. CDR3 nucleotides: TGTGCCAGCAGTTTCGCAGGTTCTAACTATGGCTACACCTTC. Translated: CASSFAGSNYGYTF.

The genes are TRBV30 and TRBJ1-4, with 10 nucleotides matching TRBD1. The germline V gene has CDR1 GTSNPN and CDR2 SVGIG (reference sequence). The CDR3 sequence is 15 residues long. J was trimmed by 8 bases and V by 1 base; bases with no gene match: 7. This chain's CDR3 is CAWSGDRGLEEKLFF. The CDR3 nucleotides are TGTGCCTGGAGTGGGGACAGGGGTTTGGAGGAAAAACTGTTTTTT.

The J gene is TRBJ2-1, the V gene TRBV19; possibly TRBD1 for D (6 bases). CDR1 LNHDA and CDR2 SQIVND come from the germline V gene (reference sequence). CDR3 length equals 18 residues. V was clipped by 6 bases and J by 0 bases, with 21 bases between them. The chain's CDR3 is CASSSHYRARSSYNEQFF. Written as DNA, the CDR3 is TGTGCCAGTAGCTCCCATTACAGGGCCAGAAGCTCCTACAATGAGCAGTTCTTC.

This clone came up a few times. The chain employs TRBV9 and TRBJ1-3; 7 bases fit TRBD1. This CDR3 region has 14 residues. CDR1 SGDLS and CDR2 YYNGEE come from the germline V gene. J was trimmed by 5 bases and V by 3 bases; bases with no gene match: 5. DNA for the CDR3: TGTGCCAGCAGCGCCCAACAGGGGCGAAACACCATATATTTT. Translated, it gives CASSAQQGRNTIYF. Supplemented by reference TRBV9 and TRBJ1-3, the full variable domain reads DSGVTQTPKHLITATGQRVTLRCSPRSGDLSVYWYQQSLDQGLQFLIQYYNGEERAKGNILERFSAQQFPDLHSELNLSSLELGDSALYFCASSAQQGRNTIYFGEGSWLTVV.

This chain connects TRBV4-1 to TRBJ1-4; perhaps TRBD1 as D (6 bases). In germline, CDR1 is MGHRA, CDR2 YSYEKL. The CDR3 has 20 residues. Trimming removed 0 bases from V and 0 bases from J, with 20 bases in between. This CDR3 is CASSQDRNRVDFSTNEKLFF. The CDR3 DNA is TGCGCCAGCAGCCAAGATCGAAACAGGGTTGACTTCTCAACTAATGAAAAACTGTTTTTT.

The V and J genes are TRBV5-4 and TRBJ2-5; 14 nucleotides agree with TRBD2. The V and J ends lost 5 bases and 3 bases, in that order; junction bases with no gene match: 12. Looked up from germline, CDR1 is SGHNT and CDR2 is YYREEE (reference sequence). This CDR3 comprises 18 residues. In nucleotides, the CDR3 is TGTGCCAGCAGAACCGGGACTAGCGGGGGCCGACAAAAAGAGACCCAGTACTTC. Protein: CASRTGTSGGRQKETQYF.

The rearrangement joins TRBV3-1 (or the pseudogene TRBV3-2) to TRBJ1-5, with a tentative D call TRBD1 (5 bases). V gave up 4 bases and J gave up 3 bases, with 7 bases separating them. The CDR3 totals 13 residues. Germline values: CDR1 LGHDT, CDR2 YNNKEL (reference sequence). The CDR3 region has the DNA TGTGCCAGCAGCCCGACAGCCAATCAGCCCCAGCATTTT. This gives the protein CASSPTANQPQHF.

This rearrangement joins TRBV5-4 to TRBJ2-7; 7 bases map to TRBD2. The V and J ends lost 0 bases and 7 bases, in that order; junction bases with no gene match: 13. This CDR3 has 16 residues. Germline loops: CDR1 SGHNT, CDR2 YYREEE (reference sequence). The CDR3 is CASSLGPSGGMEEQYV. CDR3 DNA sequence: TGTGCCAGCAGCTTGGGGCCCTCGGGGGGTATGGAGGAGCAGTACGTC.

CDR3 bases: TGTGCCACCAGTGAAGCTACAGGGTTCAATCAGCCCCAGCATTTT. This gives the protein CATSEATGFNQPQHF. The chain uses TRBV24-1 and TRBJ1-5, with D possibly being TRBD1 (6 bases). Germline CDR1 reads KGHDR; CDR2 reads SFDVKD. The germline V and J ends were trimmed by 4 bases and 3 bases, with 12 bases remaining between them. The CDR3 has 15 amino acids.

V and J are TRBV19 and TRBJ2-7; 7 nucleotides line up with TRBD1. The CDR3 runs 14 residues. Germline CDR1 LNHDA, CDR2 SQIVND (reference sequence). The V gene end was trimmed by 4 bases and the J gene end by 6 bases; junction bases not matched to a gene: 9. CDR3 in amino acids: CASSSRGQESEQYF. Here the CDR3 DNA reads TGTGCCAGTAGTAGCCGAGGACAGGAGAGCGAGCAGTACTTC.

A word on this clone: An end of the junction does not agree with germline; a read error may underlie this. The chain joins TRBV7-6 to TRBJ1-2, with 11 bases aligning to TRBD1. The CDR3 is 16 residues long. The germline CDR1 and CDR2 sequences are SGHVS and FNYEAQ. The CDR3 sequence is CASSLGQGVPNYGHTF. As DNA, the CDR3 is TGTGCCAGCAGTCTGGGACAGGGGGTCCCAAACTATGGCCACACCTTC.